The rows below give T cell receptor beta chains drawn from one sample of a study of control samples from healthy donors and cancer patients. Some clones are missing from TCRdb's copy, which holds only in-frame ones; the method was immunoSEQ multiplex PCR. The sample carries about 98,000 clones, 79% recorded once. Material for sequencing was blood. Receptor source: a woman in her thirties in good health. Both conserved end residues are part of each CDR3. The order of the fields is J gene, clone size, D gene, V gene, CDR3 DNA, CDR3 protein. The D gene is left open where the match is weak. Clone size is not always given. Where it is, it says once, few, many or a class for expanded clones.

TRBJ2-1 NA NA TRBV9 TGTGCCAGCAGCGCTTACAAGGGACTCCCAGAGCTTAATGAGCAGTTCTTC CASSAYKGLPELNEQFF
TRBJ2-7 NA TRBD2 TRBV14 TGTGCCAGCAGCCCCTGGGAGGGCGCTATTACCTACGAGCAGTACTTC CASSPWEGAITYEQYF
TRBJ2-7 NA TRBD2 TRBV7-9 TGTGCCAGCAGCTTAGCCCTGACTAGCGGGGACTACGAGCAGTACTTC CASSLALTSGDYEQYF
TRBJ1-5 NA NA TRBV6-5 TGTGCCAGCAGTTCCGGGGGGGTGTGGCAGCCCCAGCATTTT CASSSGGVWQPQHF
TRBJ1-5 NA NA TRBV6-2/TRBV6-3 TGTGCCAGCAGTTACCCATCACTCAGGGGAAATAGCAATCAGCCCCAGCATTTT CASSYPSLRGNSNQPQHF
TRBJ2-1 NA NA TRBV11-3 TGTGCCAGCAGCTCCAGATCCCGGGGTCATGAGCAGTTCTTC CASSSRSRGHEQFF
TRBJ1-1 few NA TRBV5-1 TGCGCCAGCAGCTTGGGAGGTCTCAGGGCTCTGAACACTGAAGCTTTCTTT CASSLGGLRALNTEAFF
TRBJ1-2 NA TRBD1 TRBV18 TGTGCCAGCTCGCGAGACAGGGATTATGGCTACACCTTC CASSRDRDYGYTF
TRBJ2-2 NA TRBD2 TRBV19 TGTGCCAGTAGTACGGGCGGGACTACGACGACCGGGGAGCTGTTTTTT CASSTGGTTTTGELFF
TRBJ2-5 NA TRBD1 TRBV5-1 TGCGCCAGCAGCTGGACCCTGGACAGGGGAAAAGAGACCCAGTACTTC CASSWTLDRGKETQYF
TRBJ2-1 NA TRBD2 TRBV9 TGTGCCAGCAGCGTAGCTAGCGGAGGCTTTGGGGAGCAGTTCTTC CASSVASGGFGEQFF
TRBJ2-1 few NA TRBV19 TGTGCCAGTAGTATAGTGGGGACACTAAACAATGAGCAGTTCTTC CASSIVGTLNNEQFF
TRBJ2-4 NA TRBD1 TRBV6-6 TGTGCCAGCGGACAGGGGGCCCTCAGAAACATTCAGTACTTC CASGQGALRNIQYF
TRBJ2-7 NA NA TRBV6-4 TGTGCCAGCAGTGCCGTAGTTGGCGGGGAGCAGTACTTC CASSAVVGGEQYF
TRBJ2-2 NA NA TRBV27 TGTGCCAGCAGTTTATACGGCGGCGGGTCCACCGGGGAGCTGTTTTTT CASSLYGGGSTGELFF
TRBJ1-3 NA TRBD1 TRBV5-6 TGTGCCAGCAGCTTTCCTCAGGGGGCTGGAAACACCATATATTTT CASSFPQGAGNTIYF
TRBJ2-7 once NA TRBV5-6 TGTGCCAGCAACGAAGTGGGCAGCTCCTACGAGCAGTACTTC CASNEVGSSYEQYF
TRBJ1-1 few NA TRBV19 TGTGCCAGTATGCACAGGATAAACACTGAAGCTTTCTTT CASMHRINTEAFF
TRBJ2-7 NA NA TRBV6-5 TGTGCCAGCAGTTACGTTACGGGAGAATCCTACGAGCAGTACTTC CASSYVTGESYEQYF
TRBJ2-3 NA NA TRBV29-1 TGCAGCGTTGCTAAGGACACAGATACGCAGTATTTT CSVAKDTDTQYF
TRBJ1-1 few NA TRBV18 TGTGCCAGCTCACCAGCGGGGGGCACTGAAGCTTTCTTT CASSPAGGTEAFF
TRBJ2-1 NA NA TRBV5-4 TGTGCCAACAAGTCCCAGGGGAGCTCCTACAATGAGCAGTTCTTC CANKSQGSSYNEQFF
TRBJ1-1 NA NA TRBV5-4 TGTGCCAGCAGCCTGGCCGGGACTGGGACTGAAGCTTTCTTT CASSLAGTGTEAFF
TRBJ1-4 NA TRBD1 TRBV4-3 TGCGCCAGCAGCCAAGATCTCAGGGGGACTAATGAAAAACTGTTTTTT CASSQDLRGTNEKLFF
TRBJ2-2 NA NA TRBV9 TGTGCCAGCAGCGTAGTTCCAGGGACCACCCCCGGGGAGCTGTTTTTT CASSVVPGTTPGELFF
TRBJ1-3 NA NA TRBV9 TGTGCCAGCAGCAGCTCACAGGGCTCTGGAAACACCATATATTTT CASSSSQGSGNTIYF
TRBJ1-2 NA NA TRBV28 TGTGCCAGCAGTTTATTAGGGGAATATGGCTACACCTTC CASSLLGEYGYTF
TRBJ1-1 NA TRBD1 TRBV5-1 TGCGCCAGCAGCTTGACAGGGGGCGTTGGCACTGAAGCTTTCTTT CASSLTGGVGTEAFF
TRBJ2-3 NA NA TRBV5-1 TGCGCCAGCAGCTTGGGACATGCCAGTTGGGGCACAGATACGCAGTATTTT CASSLGHASWGTDTQYF
TRBJ1-6 NA NA TRBV6-5 TGTGCCAGCAGCCACGGGGTGAATTCACCCCTCCACTTT CASSHGVNSPLHF
TRBJ1-3 NA NA TRBV30 TGTGCCTGGAGGACCTCCTGGGAGTCTGGAAACACCATATATTTT CAWRTSWESGNTIYF
TRBJ2-1 NA TRBD2 TRBV5-1 TGCGCCAGCAGCTTGACTAGCGGGGGGCGAACTGACCATGAGCAGTTCTTC CASSLTSGGRTDHEQFF
TRBJ1-1 NA NA TRBV11-1 TGTGCCAGCAGTCAGGATTTCACTGAAGCTTTCTTT CASSQDFTEAFF
TRBJ1-2 NA NA TRBV9 TGTGCCAGCAGCGTAGCGGCCGCCGGGTATGGCTACACCTTC CASSVAAAGYGYTF
TRBJ1-2 NA NA TRBV5-4 TGTGCCAGCAGCTTGGGGGACGTCGGCTATGGCTACACCTTC CASSLGDVGYGYTF
TRBJ2-1 NA NA TRBV9 TGTGCCAGCAGCGTTTTAGCCTACAATGAGCAGTTCTTC CASSVLAYNEQFF
TRBJ2-5 many NA TRBV13 TGTGCCAGCAGCTCCGGGACATTCCAGGAGACCCAGTACTTC CASSSGTFQETQYF
TRBJ1-3 NA NA TRBV7-9 TGTGCCAGCAGCTTCTCAGAGGCGGGCTCTGGAAACACCATATATTTT CASSFSEAGSGNTIYF
TRBJ2-7 NA NA TRBV18 TGTGCCAGCTCACCTAACAGGGTCGGCTACGAGCAGTACTTC CASSPNRVGYEQYF
TRBJ1-1 NA NA TRBV5-1 TGCGCCAGCAGCTCAGAACAGGGCACTGAAGCTTTCTTT CASSSEQGTEAFF
TRBJ2-3 once NA TRBV2 TGTGCCAGCAGTGTCGGACCTTCAGAGGGTACGCAGTATTTT CASSVGPSEGTQYF
TRBJ1-6 NA TRBD1 TRBV19 TGTGCCAGTAGTATAGAACACAGGGGCTATGGGTCACCCCTCCACTTT CASSIEHRGYGSPLHF
TRBJ2-5 NA NA TRBV11-2 TGTGCCAGCAGCTTAGGGTCTAAAGGGGGAGAGACCCAGTACTTC CASSLGSKGGETQYF
TRBJ2-5 NA NA TRBV9 TGTGCCAGCAGCCTAGACGGGGGGCGCGGGGAGACCCAGTACTTC CASSLDGGRGETQYF
TRBJ1-5 few TRBD1 TRBV7-9 TGTGCCAGCAGCTTAGGAGGGGGCGCAGGGATCAATCAGCCCCAGCATTTT CASSLGGGAGINQPQHF
TRBJ1-4 once TRBD1 TRBV6-1 TGTGCCAGCAGTGATCGGTCAGGGGGCGTAGGAACCCTCGAAAAACTGTTTTTT CASSDRSGGVGTLEKLFF
TRBJ1-3 NA NA TRBV19 TGTGCCAGTACCACGCGGGGGTCTGGAAACACCATATATTTT CASTTRGSGNTIYF